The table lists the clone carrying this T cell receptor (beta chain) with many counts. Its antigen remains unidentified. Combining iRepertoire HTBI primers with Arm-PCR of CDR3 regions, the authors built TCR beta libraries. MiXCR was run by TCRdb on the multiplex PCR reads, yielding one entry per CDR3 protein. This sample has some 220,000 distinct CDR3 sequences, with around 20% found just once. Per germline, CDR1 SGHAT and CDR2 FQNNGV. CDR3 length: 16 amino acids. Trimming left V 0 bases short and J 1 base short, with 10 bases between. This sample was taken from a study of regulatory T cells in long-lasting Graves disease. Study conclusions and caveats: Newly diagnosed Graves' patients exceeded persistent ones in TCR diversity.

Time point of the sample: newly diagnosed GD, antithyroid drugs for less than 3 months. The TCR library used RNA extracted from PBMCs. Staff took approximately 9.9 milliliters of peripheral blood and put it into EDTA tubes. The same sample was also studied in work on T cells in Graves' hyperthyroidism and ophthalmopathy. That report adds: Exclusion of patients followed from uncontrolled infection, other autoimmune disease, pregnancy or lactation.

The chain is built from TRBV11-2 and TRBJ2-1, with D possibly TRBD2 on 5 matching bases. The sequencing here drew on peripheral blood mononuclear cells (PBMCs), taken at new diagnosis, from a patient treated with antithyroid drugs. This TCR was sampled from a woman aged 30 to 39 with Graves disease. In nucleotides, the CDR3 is TGTGCCAGCAGCTTAGAGGGCGGGTATTCCTACAATGAGCAGTTCTTC. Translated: CASSLEGGYSYNEQFF.